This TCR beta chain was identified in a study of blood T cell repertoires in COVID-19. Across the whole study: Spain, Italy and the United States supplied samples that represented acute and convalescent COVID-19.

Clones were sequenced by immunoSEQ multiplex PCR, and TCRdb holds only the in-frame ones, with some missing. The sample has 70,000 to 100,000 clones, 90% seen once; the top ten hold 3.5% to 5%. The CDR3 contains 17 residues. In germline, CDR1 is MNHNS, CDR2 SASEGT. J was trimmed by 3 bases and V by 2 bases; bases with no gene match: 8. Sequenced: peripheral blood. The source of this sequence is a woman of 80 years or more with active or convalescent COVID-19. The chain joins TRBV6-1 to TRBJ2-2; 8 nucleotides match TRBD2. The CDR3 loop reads CASSEFGGGPYTGELFF. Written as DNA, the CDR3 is TGTGCCAGCAGTGAATTCGGGGGGGGACCTTACACCGGGGAGCTGTTTTTT.